This T cell receptor (beta chain) was sequenced during a study of technical replicates of blood from a few donors. Germline CDR1 SGHRS, CDR2 YFSETQ. The J segment lost 5 bases and the V segment lost 0 bases, leaving 10 bases of the junction unmatched. The CDR3 sequence is 16 residues long. The method was immunoSEQ multiplex PCR; TCRdb's version includes in-frame clones alone and lacks a portion of them. The table has about 14,000 clones, approximately 80% seen once. Sample: PBMCs. The V call is TRBV5-1, the J call TRBJ2-7; 8 nucleotides match TRBD2. The receptor was isolated from a human donor in good health. The CDR3 sequence: CASSLAVAGGLDEQYF. The CDR3 coding sequence is TGCGCCAGCAGCTTGGCTGTTGCGGGGGGCTTGGACGAGCAGTACTTC.